A selection of T cell receptor beta chains follows, all from one sample in a study of Ad26.COV2.S vaccination and SARS-CoV-2 variants. Assay: immunoSEQ multiplex PCR; the TCRdb copy retains only in-frame clones and omits some. The repertoire consists of about 680,000 clones, with around 92% occurring once and the leading ten covering approximately 1.5%. The sequenced sample was peripheral blood, obtained in a trial of Ad26.COV2.S vaccine versus placebo. Source of these receptors: a person aged 18 to 59 who received the Ad26.COV2.S COVID-19 vaccine or a placebo. CDR3s leave out the opening cysteine and the closing phenylalanine or tryptophan. Each record gives: V gene, clone size, J gene, CDR3 protein. Clone size, where shown, is once, few, many, or a class for clones that have expanded.

>TRBV7-9|NA|TRBJ2-6
ASSLTAPSGANVLT
>TRBV24-1|NA|TRBJ2-3
ATSSVADTQY
>TRBV5-1|NA|TRBJ2-1
ASSLASDPYNEQF
>TRBV27|NA|TRBJ2-7
ASSLAGGIYEQY
>TRBV7-6|NA|TRBJ1-6
ASSLGVAGADSPLH
>TRBV27|NA|TRBJ2-1
ASSLSVRVYNEQF
>TRBV7-2|NA|TRBJ2-3
ASSLGAGLPDTQY
>TRBV6-5|NA|TRBJ1-2
ASSYAYMSPYGYT
>TRBV3-1/TRBV3-2|NA|TRBJ2-3
ASSQNEVSTDTQY
>TRBV27|NA|TRBJ1-4
ASSLNPTGLNEKLF
>TRBV15|once|TRBJ2-1
ATSRQGLAGYNEQF
>TRBV18|once|TRBJ1-2
ASSPDRSDGYT
>TRBV9|NA|TRBJ2-2
ASSVKGLHNTGELF
>TRBV14|NA|TRBJ2-1
ASSPGTSGSNEQF
>TRBV27|NA|TRBJ2-5
ASSFYGGQETQY
>TRBV24-1|once|TRBJ2-5
ATSDLLSGQETQY
>TRBV19|few|TRBJ1-5
ASSISRQGSSNQPQH
>TRBV10-3|NA|TRBJ2-2
AITRTSESNTGELF
>TRBV25-1|NA|TRBJ1-4
ASSEWGKLF
>TRBV5-1|NA|TRBJ2-2
ASSLAVGANTGELF
>TRBV3-1/TRBV3-2|NA|TRBJ2-7
ASSPGLPPPYEQY
>TRBV5-1|NA|TRBJ2-7
ASSLGTGTGGYEQY
>TRBV5-4|few|TRBJ2-7
ASSLDSGPYEQY
>TRBV5-8|NA|TRBJ1-6
ASSPVSPLH
>TRBV27|NA|TRBJ1-6
ASSLVGSSYNSPLH
>TRBV5-1|NA|TRBJ2-3
ASIGSGDRSTQY
>TRBV19|NA|TRBJ1-4
ASSIGRRVGENEKLF
>TRBV9|NA|TRBJ1-2
ASSVPRGYT
>TRBV27|NA|TRBJ2-7
ASSFSGPAYEQY
>TRBV5-6|NA|TRBJ2-5
ASSFDSQETQY
>TRBV3-1/TRBV3-2|NA|TRBJ2-2
ASSHTSGRSAGELF
>TRBV3-1/TRBV3-2|NA|TRBJ2-5
ASSQVKGYGTQY
>TRBV18|few|TRBJ1-5
ASSEGGSNQPQH
>TRBV4-2|NA|TRBJ1-2
ASSQDQAGGGDGYT
>TRBV30|NA|TRBJ1-2
AWNLVRGYGYT
>TRBV27|NA|TRBJ2-5
ASRRLAEETQY
>TRBV5-1|NA|TRBJ2-2
ASSLGELVGAGELF